Listed here are 6 T cell receptor beta chains from one sample, sequenced in a study of shared clonotypes between healthy human individuals. Sequenced by immunoSEQ multiplex PCR; TCRdb stores in-frame clones only, minus some. This sample has about 2.4 million clones; more than 85% occur once, and the top ten carry 0.35% to 0.45%. Sequencing input: naive CD4+ T cells from PBMCs. As for subset: CD45RA+ positively selected. The receptors shown here come from a man aged 18 to 30 in good health. Some clones in this sample may be carry-over from other donors' samples.

The V call is TRBV7-2, the J call TRBJ1-5; 9 positions agree with TRBD1. With V trimmed by 2 bases and J by 2 bases, 4 bases remained unmatched. The CDR3 totals 16 residues. CDR1 is SGHTA, CDR2 FQGNSA, per germline. The CDR3 protein is CASSLSGQGGNQPQHF. The CDR3, as DNA: TGTGCCAGCAGCTTATCGGGACAGGGTGGCAATCAGCCCCAGCATTTT.

The J gene is TRBJ1-2, the V gene TRBV19, with no clear D. Trimming took 4 bases from V and 1 from J, leaving 7 bases between them. CDR1 is LNHDA and CDR2 is SQIVND in the germline V gene (reference sequence). This CDR3 spans 13 amino acids. CDR3: CASSNEDNYGYTF. As DNA, the CDR3 is TGTGCCAGTAGTAACGAGGATAACTATGGCTACACCTTC.

The chain has TRBV19 and TRBJ2-2, with a weak D call TRBD2 (5 bases). Germline V gene lookup returns CDR1 LNHDA and CDR2 SQIVND (reference sequence). Trimming cost V 3 bases and J 3 bases, with 8 bases left between them. The CDR3 is 14 residues long. The CDR3 sequence is CASSIVEDTGELFF. CDR3 DNA sequence: TGTGCCAGTAGTATCGTGGAGGACACCGGGGAGCTGTTTTTT.

V gene TRBV10-1 combines with J gene TRBJ1-2, with D hard to call. The CDR3 is 13 residues long. The V end was cut by 6 bases, the J end by 4 bases, with 12 bases between. Germline assignment: CDR1 WNHNN and CDR2 SYGVQD (reference sequence). In nucleotides, the CDR3 is TGCGCCAGCAGCCGGGGAACCGGCTATGGCTACACCTTC. Its translation: CASSRGTGYGYTF.

Notes on this clone: The same CDR3 can be traced to other DNA sequences in this sample. V and J are TRBV6-5 and TRBJ2-7, with D unresolved. Deletions cut 2 bases from V and 2 bases from J, with 7 bases between. The germline V gene has CDR1 MNHEY and CDR2 SVGAGI. The CDR3 totals 13 residues. CDR3 sequence reads: CASSYPGTYEQYF. The CDR3 coding sequence is TGTGCCAGCAGTTACCCGGGCACCTACGAGCAGTACTTC.

J is TRBJ1-1 and V is TRBV5-1; 9 positions match TRBD1. The CDR3 runs 15 residues. V lost 4 bases and J lost 4; bases outside the gene matches: 8. Germline V CDR1 and CDR2: SGHRS, YFSETQ. The CDR3 is CASSLELTGGTEAFF. CDR3 sequence (DNA): TGCGCCAGCAGCCTCGAATTGACAGGGGGCACTGAAGCTTTCTTT.